The T cell receptor beta chain under discussion was sequenced for a study of shared clonotypes between healthy human individuals. The method was immunoSEQ multiplex PCR; TCRdb's version includes in-frame clones alone and lacks a portion of them. The repertoire holds about 1 million clones, with about three quarters as singletons. This receptor was identified in a man younger than 35 in good health. The sample comprised memory CD4+ T cells sorted from blood. This sample's subset: CD45RA-negative fraction.

The CDR3 spells CASSEGLATDTQYF. The CDR3, as DNA: TGTGCCAGCAGTGAAGGACTAGCGACAGATACGCAGTATTTT. J is TRBJ2-3 and V is TRBV6-1, with 8 bases aligning to TRBD2. From germline, CDR1 is MNHNS and CDR2 SASEGT. With 1 base clipped from V and 3 bases from J, the junction kept 0 bases outside the gene matches. The CDR3 length is 14 residues.